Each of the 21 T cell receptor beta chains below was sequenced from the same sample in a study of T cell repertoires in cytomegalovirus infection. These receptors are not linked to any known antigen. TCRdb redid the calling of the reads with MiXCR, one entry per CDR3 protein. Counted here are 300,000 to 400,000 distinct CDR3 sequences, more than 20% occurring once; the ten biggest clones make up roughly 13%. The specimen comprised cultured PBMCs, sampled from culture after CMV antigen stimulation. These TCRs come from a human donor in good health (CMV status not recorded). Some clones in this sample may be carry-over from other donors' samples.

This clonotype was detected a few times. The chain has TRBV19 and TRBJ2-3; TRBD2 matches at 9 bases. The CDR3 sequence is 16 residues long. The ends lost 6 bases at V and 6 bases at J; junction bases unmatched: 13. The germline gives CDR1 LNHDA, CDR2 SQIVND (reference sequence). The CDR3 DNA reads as TGTGCCAGTAGGGGAAGGACTAGCGATTCACTGGATACGCAGTATTTT. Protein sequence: CASRGRTSDSLDTQYF.

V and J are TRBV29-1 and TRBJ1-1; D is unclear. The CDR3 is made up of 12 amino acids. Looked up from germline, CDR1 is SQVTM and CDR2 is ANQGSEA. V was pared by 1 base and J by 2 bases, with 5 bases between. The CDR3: CSVEAPNTEAFF. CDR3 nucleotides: TGCAGCGTTGAAGCCCCAAACACTGAAGCTTTCTTT. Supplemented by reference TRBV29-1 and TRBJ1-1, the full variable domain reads SAVISQKPSRDICQRGTSLTIQCQVDSQVTMMFWYRQQPGQSLTLIATANQGSEATYESGFVIDKFPISRPNLTFSTLTVSNMSPEDSSIYLCSVEAPNTEAFFGQGTRLTVV.

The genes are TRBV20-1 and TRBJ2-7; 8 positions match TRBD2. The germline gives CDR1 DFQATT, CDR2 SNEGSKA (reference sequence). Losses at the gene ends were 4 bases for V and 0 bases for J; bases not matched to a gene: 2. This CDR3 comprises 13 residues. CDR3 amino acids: CSATGGGSYEQYF. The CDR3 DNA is TGCAGTGCTACGGGAGGGGGCTCCTACGAGCAGTACTTC.

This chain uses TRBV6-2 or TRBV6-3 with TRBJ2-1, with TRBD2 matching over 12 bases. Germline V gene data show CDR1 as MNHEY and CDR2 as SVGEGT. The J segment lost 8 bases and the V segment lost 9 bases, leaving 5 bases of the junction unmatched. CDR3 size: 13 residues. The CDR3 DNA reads TGTGCCAGTCAGACTAGCGGGAGTTATGAGCAGTTCTTC. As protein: CASQTSGSYEQFF.

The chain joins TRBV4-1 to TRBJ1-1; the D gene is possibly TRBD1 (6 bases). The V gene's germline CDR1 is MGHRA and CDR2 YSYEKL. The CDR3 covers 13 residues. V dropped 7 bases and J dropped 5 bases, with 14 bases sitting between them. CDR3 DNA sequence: TGCGCCAGCACAAACGAAAGGGGGACTGAAGCTTTCTTT. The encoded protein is CASTNERGTEAFF.

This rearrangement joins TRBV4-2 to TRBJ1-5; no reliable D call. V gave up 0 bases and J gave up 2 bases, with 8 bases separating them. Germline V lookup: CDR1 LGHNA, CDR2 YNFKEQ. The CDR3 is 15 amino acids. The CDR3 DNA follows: TGTGCCAGCAGCCAAGACAGGTCCGGCAATCAGCCCCAGCATTTT. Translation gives CASSQDRSGNQPQHF.

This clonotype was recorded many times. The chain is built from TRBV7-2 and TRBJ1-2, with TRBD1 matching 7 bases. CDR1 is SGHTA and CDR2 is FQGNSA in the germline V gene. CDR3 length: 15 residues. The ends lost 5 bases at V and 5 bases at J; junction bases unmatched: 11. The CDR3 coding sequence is TGTGCCAGCAGCAAAAACGACAGGGATAGGTATGGCTACACCTTC. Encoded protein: CASSKNDRDRYGYTF.

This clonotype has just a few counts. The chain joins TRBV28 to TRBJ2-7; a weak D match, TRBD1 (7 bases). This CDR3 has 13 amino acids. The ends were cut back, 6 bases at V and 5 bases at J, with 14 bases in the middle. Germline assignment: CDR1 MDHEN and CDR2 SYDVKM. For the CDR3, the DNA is TGTGCCAGCAGCCAGGGGGGTTTGGACGAGCAGTACTTC. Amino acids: CASSQGGLDEQYF.

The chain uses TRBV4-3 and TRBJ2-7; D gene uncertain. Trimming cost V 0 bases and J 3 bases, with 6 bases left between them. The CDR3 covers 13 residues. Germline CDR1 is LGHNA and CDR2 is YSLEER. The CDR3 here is CASSQDLLYEQYV. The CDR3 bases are TGCGCCAGCAGCCAAGATCTACTCTACGAGCAGTACGTC.

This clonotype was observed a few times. The CDR3 region has the DNA TGTGCCAGTGGACGGACAGGGGGCGGAAACATTCAGTACTTC. This codes for CASGRTGGGNIQYF. V is TRBV19 and J is TRBJ2-4, with TRBD1 identical over 11 bases. The CDR3 runs 14 residues. Trimming at V came to 8 bases and at J to 6 bases, leaving 6 bases not matched to a gene. CDR1 LNHDA and CDR2 SQIVND come from the germline V gene (reference sequence).

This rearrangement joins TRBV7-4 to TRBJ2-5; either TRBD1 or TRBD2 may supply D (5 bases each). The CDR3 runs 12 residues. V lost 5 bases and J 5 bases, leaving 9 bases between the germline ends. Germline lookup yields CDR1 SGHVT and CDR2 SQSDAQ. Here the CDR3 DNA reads TGTGCCAGCAGCCGGGACGTGGAGACCCAGTACTTC. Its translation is CASSRDVETQYF.

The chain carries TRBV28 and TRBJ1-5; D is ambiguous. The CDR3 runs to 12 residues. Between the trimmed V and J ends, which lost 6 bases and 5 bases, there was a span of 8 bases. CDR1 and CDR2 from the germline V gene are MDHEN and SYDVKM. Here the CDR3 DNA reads TGTGCCAGCAGACAAACTTATCAGCCCCAGCATTTT. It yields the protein CASRQTYQPQHF.

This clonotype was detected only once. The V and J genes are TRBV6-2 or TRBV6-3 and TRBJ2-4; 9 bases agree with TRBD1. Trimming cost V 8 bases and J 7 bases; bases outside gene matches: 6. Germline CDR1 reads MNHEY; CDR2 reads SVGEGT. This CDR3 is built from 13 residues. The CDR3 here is CASAPTGGNIQYF. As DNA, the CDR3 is TGTGCCAGCGCTCCGACAGGGGGGAACATTCAGTACTTC.

The chain's CDR3 is CASSSPVTSGSYNEQFF. The CDR3 region has the DNA TGTGCCAGCAGTTCCCCCGTGACTAGCGGATCCTACAATGAGCAGTTCTTC. J is TRBJ2-1 and V is TRBV6-6; the match to TRBD2 covers 9 bases. The CDR3 spans 17 residues. Losses at the gene ends were 4 bases for V and 1 base for J; bases not matched to a gene: 8. Germline V gene lookup returns CDR1 MNHNY and CDR2 SVGAGI (reference sequence).

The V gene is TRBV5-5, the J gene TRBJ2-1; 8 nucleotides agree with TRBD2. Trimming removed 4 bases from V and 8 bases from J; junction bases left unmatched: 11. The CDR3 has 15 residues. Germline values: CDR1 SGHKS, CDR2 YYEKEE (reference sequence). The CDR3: CASSLGLAGSYEQFF. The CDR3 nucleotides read TGTGCCAGCAGCCTGGGGCTAGCGGGCTCTTATGAGCAGTTCTTC.

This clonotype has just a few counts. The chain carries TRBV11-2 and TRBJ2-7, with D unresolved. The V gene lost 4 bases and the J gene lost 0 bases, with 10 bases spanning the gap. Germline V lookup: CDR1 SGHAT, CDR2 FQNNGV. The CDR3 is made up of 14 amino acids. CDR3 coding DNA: TGTGCCAGCAGCTCCCAGGCTAGCTCCTACGAGCAGTACGTC. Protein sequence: CASSSQASSYEQYV.

The CDR3 loop is CASTNGGSGADTQYF. The DNA for the CDR3 is TGCGCCAGCACAAACGGCGGGAGTGGTGCAGATACGCAGTATTTT. The chain is built from TRBV5-1 and TRBJ2-3; 7 bases agree with TRBD2. This CDR3 has 15 residues. Per the germline V gene, CDR1 is SGHRS and CDR2 is YFSETQ. With V trimmed by 6 bases and J by 4 bases, 11 bases remained unmatched. The full variable domain, completed using reference TRBV5-1 and TRBJ2-3, is KAGVTQTPRYLIKTRGQQVTLSCSPISGHRSVSWYQQTPGQGLQFLFEYFSETQRNKGNFPGRFSGRQFSNSRSEMNVSTLELGDSALYLCASTNGGSGADTQYFGPGTRLTVL.

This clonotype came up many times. CDR3 sequence: CASSPVTSATDTQYF. The CDR3 nucleotides read TGTGCCAGCAGCCCCGTGACTAGCGCCACAGATACGCAGTATTTT. The V gene is TRBV12-3 or TRBV12-4, the J gene TRBJ2-3; 8 positions match TRBD2. This CDR3 contains 15 residues. J gave up 2 bases and V 6 bases, and 7 bases lay outside the gene matches.

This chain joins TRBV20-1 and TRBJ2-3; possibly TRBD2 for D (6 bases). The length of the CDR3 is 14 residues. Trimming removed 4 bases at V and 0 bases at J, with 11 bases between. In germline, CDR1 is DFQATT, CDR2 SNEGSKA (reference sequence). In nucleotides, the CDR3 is TGCAGTGCTATACGGGGGTCTAGCACAGATACGCAGTATTTT. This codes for CSAIRGSSTDTQYF.

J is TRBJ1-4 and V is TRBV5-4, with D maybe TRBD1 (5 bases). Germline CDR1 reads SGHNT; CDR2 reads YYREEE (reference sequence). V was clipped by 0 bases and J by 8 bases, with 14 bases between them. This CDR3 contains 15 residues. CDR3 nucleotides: TGTGCCAGCAGCTTGGCAGGGAGGGGTAGCGAAAAACTGTTTTTT. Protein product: CASSLAGRGSEKLFF.

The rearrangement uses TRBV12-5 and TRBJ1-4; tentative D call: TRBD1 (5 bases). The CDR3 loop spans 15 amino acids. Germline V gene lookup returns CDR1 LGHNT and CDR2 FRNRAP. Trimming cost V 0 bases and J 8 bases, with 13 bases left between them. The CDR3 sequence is CASGLVRGAEEKLFF. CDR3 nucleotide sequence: TGTGCTAGTGGTTTGGTACGTGGGGCGGAAGAAAAACTGTTTTTT.